Here is one TCR beta chain with its context. Antigen specificity is unknown. A second PCR, run for roughly 7 to 11 cycles, used a sample-barcoded 5' primer plus a J-beta primer mix. Every molecule of cDNA carried a tag from a template-switch adaptor with 12 random nucleotides. There were at least 2.5 million CDR3-containing paired-end reads obtained from each sample. In TCRdb, the 5' RACE reads were re-called with MiXCR into one record per CDR3 protein. There are about 1.5 million distinct CDR3 sequences in the sample; 42% occur only once, and approximately 7.9% lies in the top ten. The data originate from a study of blood T cells in healthy people across ages. General observations from the study: Because donor CMV status was unknown, expanded clonotype changes were possibly confounded. It was found that TCR beta diversity correlated strongly with the percentage of naive T cells.

This CDR3 contains 15 residues. V was clipped by 2 bases and J by 4 bases; unmatched bases: 8. Germline-derived CDR1 and CDR2 are PRHDT and FYEKMQ (reference sequence). The sequenced material came from blood. The receptor's source is a woman younger than 30 in good health. The V gene is TRBV13, the J gene TRBJ2-7; the match to TRBD1 covers 7 bases. The CDR3 reads CASSLSGDRDYEQYF. Written as DNA, the CDR3 is TGTGCCAGCAGCTTAAGTGGAGACAGGGATTACGAGCAGTACTTC. The full variable domain, rest sourced from reference TRBV13 and TRBJ2-7, is AAGVIQSPRHLIKEKRETATLKCYPIPRHDTVYWYQQGPGQDPQFLISFYEKMQSDKGSIPDRFSAQQFSDYHSELNMSSLELGDSALYFCASSLSGDRDYEQYFGPGTRLTVT.